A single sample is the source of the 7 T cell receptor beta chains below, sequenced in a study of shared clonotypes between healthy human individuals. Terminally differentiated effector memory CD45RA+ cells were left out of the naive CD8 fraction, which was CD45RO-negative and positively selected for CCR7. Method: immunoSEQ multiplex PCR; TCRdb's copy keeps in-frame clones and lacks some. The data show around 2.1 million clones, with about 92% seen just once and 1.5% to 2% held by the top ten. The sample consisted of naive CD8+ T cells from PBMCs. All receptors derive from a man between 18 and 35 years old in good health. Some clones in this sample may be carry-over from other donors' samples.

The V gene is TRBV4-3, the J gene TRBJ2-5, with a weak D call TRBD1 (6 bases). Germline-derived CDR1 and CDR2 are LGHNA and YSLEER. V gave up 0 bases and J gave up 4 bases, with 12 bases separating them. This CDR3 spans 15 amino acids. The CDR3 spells CASSQDRIGGETQYF. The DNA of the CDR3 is TGCGCCAGCAGCCAAGATAGGATAGGGGGAGAGACCCAGTACTTC.

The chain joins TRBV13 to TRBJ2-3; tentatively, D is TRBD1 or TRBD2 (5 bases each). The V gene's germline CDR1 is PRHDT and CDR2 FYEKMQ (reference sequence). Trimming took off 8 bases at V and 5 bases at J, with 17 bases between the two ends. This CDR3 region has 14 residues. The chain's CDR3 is CASAEGPLGDTQYF. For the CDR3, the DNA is TGTGCCAGCGCCGAGGGGCCTTTGGGAGATACGCAGTATTTT.

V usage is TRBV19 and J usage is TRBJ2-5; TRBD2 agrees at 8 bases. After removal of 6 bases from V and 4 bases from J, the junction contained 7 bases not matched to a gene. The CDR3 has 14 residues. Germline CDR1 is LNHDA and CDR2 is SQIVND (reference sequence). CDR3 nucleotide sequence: TGTGCCAGTAGCGACGGGAGGGCCCGAGAGACCCAGTACTTC. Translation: CASSDGRARETQYF.

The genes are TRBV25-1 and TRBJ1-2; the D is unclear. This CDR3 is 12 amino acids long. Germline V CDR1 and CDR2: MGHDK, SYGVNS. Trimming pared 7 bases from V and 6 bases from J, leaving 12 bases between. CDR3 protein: CASNYGRNGYTF. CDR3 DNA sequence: TGTGCCAGCAACTACGGACGGAATGGCTACACCTTC.

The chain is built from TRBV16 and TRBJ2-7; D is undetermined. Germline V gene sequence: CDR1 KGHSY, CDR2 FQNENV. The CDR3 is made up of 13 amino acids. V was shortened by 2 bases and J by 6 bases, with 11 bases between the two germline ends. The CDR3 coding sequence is TGTGCCAGCAGCCAACACATACGCTCCGAGCAGTACTTC. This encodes CASSQHIRSEQYF.

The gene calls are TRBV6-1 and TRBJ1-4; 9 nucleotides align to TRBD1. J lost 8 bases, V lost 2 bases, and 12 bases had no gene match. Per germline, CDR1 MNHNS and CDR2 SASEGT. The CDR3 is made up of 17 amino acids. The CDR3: CASSERDRAKVEEKLFF. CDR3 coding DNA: TGTGCCAGCAGTGAACGGGACAGGGCGAAAGTGGAGGAAAAACTGTTTTTT.

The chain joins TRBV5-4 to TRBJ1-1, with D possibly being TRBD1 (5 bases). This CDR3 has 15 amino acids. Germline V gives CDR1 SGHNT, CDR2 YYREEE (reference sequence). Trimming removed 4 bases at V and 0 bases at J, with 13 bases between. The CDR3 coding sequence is TGTGCCAGCAGCACCGTGACAGCTATGAACACTGAAGCTTTCTTT. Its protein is CASSTVTAMNTEAFF. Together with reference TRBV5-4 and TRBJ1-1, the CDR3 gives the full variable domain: ETGVTQSPTHLIKTRGQQVTLRCSSQSGHNTVSWYQQALGQGPQFIFQYYREEENGRGNFPPRFSGLQFPNYSSELNVNALELDDSALYLCASSTVTAMNTEAFFGQGTRLTVV.